This T cell receptor beta chain was sequenced in a study of graft-versus-host responses after intestinal transplantation. Germline V gene sequence: CDR1 SGDLS, CDR2 YYNGEE. The length of the CDR3 is 20 residues. Profiled with immunoSEQ multiplex PCR; TCRdb holds only in-frame clones, not every one. The sample includes about 110,000 clones, about 92% seen only once; the top ten take less than 1.5%. Study-wide points: The recipient marrow held GvH clones, and some of them showed up first in ileum or blood.

On this clone itself: The antigen remains undetermined. The junction and the germline gene differ at one end; a read error may be behind it. Other nucleotide sequences from this sample produce the same CDR3.

The chain has TRBV9 and TRBJ2-1; 13 bases agree with TRBD2. The sample here was unstimulated CD8+ T cells sorted from spleen or lymph node cells, taken before transplant. The receptor was isolated from a human donor who was the organ donor for an intestinal transplant. The CDR3 protein is CASSGAGLAGTSSSYNEQFF. The CDR3 DNA sequence: TGCGCCAGCAGCGGAGCGGGACTAGCGGGGACCTCAAGCTCCTACAATGAGCAGTTCTTC.